The table lists the clone carrying this TCR beta chain with a count of one. How the authors handled the data: Counts of nucleated cells, estimated from reference gene primer amplification, were obtained. Profiling relied on immunoSEQ multiplex PCR, and the TCRdb table lists in-frame clones only, not all of them. That table furnishes V, J and clone size, whereas the DNA furnished D and trimming. The table records about 140,000 clones, almost 80% of them present only once. Germline loops: CDR1 SGHRS, CDR2 YFSETQ. The CDR3 covers 15 residues. Trimming shortened V by 0 bases and J by 5 bases, and 11 bases separated the two germline ends. The sample originates from a study of blood T cell repertoires in COVID-19. Study in general: Samples representing acute and convalescent COVID-19 were sourced from the United States, Italy and Spain. In each case, the material was cDNA or gDNA derived from T cells, B-cell-depleted T cells, or PBMCs.

The material sequenced was peripheral blood. This TCR was recovered from a man aged 55 to 70 who had recovered from COVID-19. The V and J genes are TRBV5-1 and TRBJ1-4; D is unresolved. The CDR3 DNA reads as TGCGCCAGCAGCTTGGAACCGAGCGGAAATGAAAAACTGTTTTTT. Amino acids: CASSLEPSGNEKLFF.